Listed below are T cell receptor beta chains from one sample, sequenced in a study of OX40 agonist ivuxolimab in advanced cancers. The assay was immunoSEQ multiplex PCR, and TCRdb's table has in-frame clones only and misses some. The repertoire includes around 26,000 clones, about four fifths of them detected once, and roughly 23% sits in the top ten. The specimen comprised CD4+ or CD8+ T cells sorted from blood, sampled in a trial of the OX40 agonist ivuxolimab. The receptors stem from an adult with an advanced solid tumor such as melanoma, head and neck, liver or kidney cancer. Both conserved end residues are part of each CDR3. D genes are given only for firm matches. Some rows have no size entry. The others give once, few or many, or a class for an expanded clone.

CDR3 DNA: TGTGCCAGCAGCTTAGGACAGGGGGGATTCTACGAGCAGTACTTC
CDR3 protein: CASSLGQGGFYEQYF
V gene: TRBV11-2
clone size: few
J gene: TRBJ2-7
D gene: TRBD1

CDR3 DNA: TGCAGTGCCTTGAACACTGAAGCTTTCTTT
CDR3 protein: CSALNTEAFF
V gene: TRBV20-1
clone size: few
J gene: TRBJ1-1
D gene: NA

CDR3 DNA: TGTGCCAGCTCGGGACAGGACTCCTACGAGCAGTACTTC
CDR3 protein: CASSGQDSYEQYF
V gene: TRBV18
clone size: once
J gene: TRBJ2-7
D gene: TRBD1

CDR3 DNA: TGTGCCAGCAGCCCTGGACGGGGCTACGAGCAGTACTTC
CDR3 protein: CASSPGRGYEQYF
V gene: TRBV2
clone size: NA
J gene: TRBJ2-7
D gene: NA

CDR3 DNA: TGTGCCAGCTCACCATCTGACAGGAGTTACTCCTACGAGCAGTACTTC
CDR3 protein: CASSPSDRSYSYEQYF
V gene: TRBV18
clone size: NA
J gene: TRBJ2-7
D gene: NA

CDR3 DNA: TGTGCCAGCAAACCGGGAGTGAACACTGAAGCTTTCTTT
CDR3 protein: CASKPGVNTEAFF
V gene: TRBV14
clone size: few
J gene: TRBJ1-1
D gene: NA

CDR3 DNA: TGTGCCAGTAGTATCGGACCTAATGGCTACACCTTC
CDR3 protein: CASSIGPNGYTF
V gene: TRBV19
clone size: NA
J gene: TRBJ1-2
D gene: NA

CDR3 DNA: TGTGCCAGTAGTATAGCTGGACAGGGGGCCTACAATGAGCAGTTCTTC
CDR3 protein: CASSIAGQGAYNEQFF
V gene: TRBV19
clone size: NA
J gene: TRBJ2-1
D gene: TRBD1

CDR3 DNA: TGTGCCAGCAGTACCGACCTAGCGGGTCAATACTACGAGCAGTACTTC
CDR3 protein: CASSTDLAGQYYEQYF
V gene: TRBV27
clone size: once
J gene: TRBJ2-7
D gene: TRBD2

CDR3 DNA: TGTGCCAGTACGAGGCGGGGATCATCCGGCAATGAGCAGTTCTTC
CDR3 protein: CASTRRGSSGNEQFF
V gene: TRBV6-5
clone size: NA
J gene: TRBJ2-1
D gene: NA

CDR3 DNA: TGTGCCAGCAGCGTAGGGCAGGGCTTCTATGGCTACACCTTC
CDR3 protein: CASSVGQGFYGYTF
V gene: TRBV9
clone size: NA
J gene: TRBJ1-2
D gene: NA

CDR3 DNA: TGTGCCAGTCGTTATCTAGGGGGGAGGGCCTACGAGCAGTACTTC
CDR3 protein: CASRYLGGRAYEQYF
V gene: TRBV6-6
clone size: NA
J gene: TRBJ2-7
D gene: NA

CDR3 DNA: TGTGCCAGCAGCTTCCGGGACAGGGTCTACGAGCAGTACTTC
CDR3 protein: CASSFRDRVYEQYF
V gene: TRBV13
clone size: NA
J gene: TRBJ2-7
D gene: TRBD1

CDR3 DNA: TGTGCCAGCAGCCCAAAGGGTTCAGCTAATGAGCAGTTCTTC
CDR3 protein: CASSPKGSANEQFF
V gene: TRBV13
clone size: NA
J gene: TRBJ2-1
D gene: NA

CDR3 DNA: TGTGCCAGCAGCTTGGGTCGGGCCCCGGGAAGTGTGAACACTGAAGCTTTCTTT
CDR3 protein: CASSLGRAPGSVNTEAFF
V gene: TRBV5-4
clone size: NA
J gene: TRBJ1-1
D gene: NA

CDR3 DNA: TGTGCCAGCAGGAGAGGACTAGCGGACACAGATACGCAGTATTTT
CDR3 protein: CASRRGLADTDTQYF
V gene: TRBV2
clone size: NA
J gene: TRBJ2-3
D gene: TRBD2

CDR3 DNA: TGCGCCAGCAGCCTACAGGGAGAGACTGAAGCTTTCTTT
CDR3 protein: CASSLQGETEAFF
V gene: TRBV7-3
clone size: NA
J gene: TRBJ1-1
D gene: NA

CDR3 DNA: TGTGCCAGCAGTTTATTCAGGTCTGTGGACACGCAGTATTTT
CDR3 protein: CASSLFRSVDTQYF
V gene: TRBV28
clone size: NA
J gene: TRBJ2-3
D gene: NA